Listed here are 14 T cell receptor beta chains from one sample, sequenced in a study of siplizumab effects on memory and regulatory T cells. Clones were sequenced by immunoSEQ multiplex PCR, and TCRdb holds only the in-frame ones, with some missing. This sample has 100,000 or so clones, with about 91% found just once. The source material was CD4+ T cells sorted from blood. The receptors were sampled from a human donor in good health. Some clones in this sample may be carry-over from other donors' samples.

CDR3 sequence (DNA): TGCGCCAGCAGCTCGACAGGGTCCGGAAACACCATATATTTT. It is translated as CASSSTGSGNTIYF. The rearrangement joins TRBV5-1 to TRBJ1-3; 7 positions agree with TRBD1. Per germline, CDR1 SGHRS and CDR2 YFSETQ. Trimming removed 3 bases from V and 4 bases from J; junction bases left unmatched: 4. There are 14 residues in the CDR3.

The chain couples TRBV19 to TRBJ2-2, with a weak D call TRBD2 (5 bases). The V gene lost 6 bases and the J gene lost 6 bases, with 14 bases spanning the gap. The germline V gene has CDR1 LNHDA and CDR2 SQIVND (reference sequence). The CDR3 is made up of 14 amino acids. For the CDR3, the DNA is TGTGCCAGTAGCTCATCTAGCACCTCCGGGGAGCTGTTTTTT. As protein: CASSSSSTSGELFF.

The chain carries TRBV5-1 and TRBJ2-2, with D perhaps matching TRBD2 (5 bases). Germline V gene lookup returns CDR1 SGHRS and CDR2 YFSETQ. This CDR3 has 16 residues. V was cut by 0 bases and J by 2 bases, with 11 bases left in between. The CDR3 bases are TGCGCCAGCAGCTTGGCAGCTAGCCTCAACACCGGGGAGCTGTTTTTT. Translated: CASSLAASLNTGELFF.

This clone appeared once. Mismatch with germline at one junction end may stem from a read error. The rearrangement joins TRBV7-7 to TRBJ2-5, with 7 bases that match TRBD1. The CDR3 totals 15 residues. Germline V gene lookup returns CDR1 SSHAT and CDR2 FNYEAQ (reference sequence). CDR3 residues: CASRPGGSNQETQYF. In DNA, the CDR3 is TGTGCTAGCAGACCAGGGGGTTCTAACCAAGAGACCCAGTACTTC. Based on the CDR3 plus reference TRBV7-7 and TRBJ2-5, the full variable domain is GAGVSQSPRYKVTKRGQDVTLRCDPISSHATLYWYQQALGQGPEFLTYFNYEAQPDKSGLPSDRFSAERPEGSISTLTIQRTEQRDSAMYRCASRPGGSNQETQYFGPGTRLLVL.

This clone came up once. The rearrangement links TRBV11-2 to TRBJ1-5; D is uncertain. Germline CDR1 and CDR2: SGHAT and FQNNGV. The V and J ends lost 1 base and 2 bases respectively, with 3 bases between them. This CDR3 has 13 residues. Here the CDR3 DNA reads TGTGCCAGCAGCTTAGCCGGCAATCAGCCCCAGCATTTT. It translates to CASSLAGNQPQHF.

This sequence joins TRBV27 and TRBJ2-1; 10 bases line up with TRBD2. The CDR3 is 17 residues long. Germline CDR1 and CDR2: MNHEY and SMNVEV (reference sequence). Trimming cost V 7 bases and J 2 bases; bases outside gene matches: 11. CDR3 nucleotide sequence: TGTGCCAGCACATATCGTTTTAGCGGGAGGACCTACAATGAGCAGTTCTTC. This codes for CASTYRFSGRTYNEQFF.

The J gene is TRBJ1-4, the V gene TRBV28; D gene ambiguous. Germline V CDR1 and CDR2: MDHEN, SYDVKM. This CDR3 region has 15 residues. V was shortened by 2 bases and J by 8 bases, with 15 bases between the two germline ends. The CDR3 sequence: CASSLSQTRLEKLFF. The DNA of the CDR3 is TGTGCCAGCAGTTTAAGCCAGACCCGTTTGGAAAAACTGTTTTTT.

V gene TRBV28 combines with J gene TRBJ2-1, with D possibly matching TRBD1 (6 bases). CDR1 is MDHEN, CDR2 SYDVKM, per germline. This CDR3 contains 14 residues. Trimming took 6 bases from V and 6 from J, leaving 15 bases between them. The DNA for the CDR3 is TGTGCCAGCAGACATTTCCGGACAGCCAATGAGCAGTTCTTC. Translated: CASRHFRTANEQFF.

V usage is TRBV25-1 and J usage is TRBJ2-3, with TRBD2 as a possible D gene (7 bases). Germline CDR1 MGHDK, CDR2 SYGVNS. The CDR3 spans 15 residues. Deletions cut 0 bases from V and 4 bases from J, with 11 bases between. The CDR3 loop reads CASSEYRGGADTQYF. For the CDR3, the DNA is TGTGCCAGCAGTGAATATAGGGGGGGTGCAGATACGCAGTATTTT.

This clone has more than one count but fewer than ten. The V and J genes are TRBV20-1 and TRBJ1-5; D is uncertain. Trimming shortened V by 6 bases and J by 7 bases, and 7 bases separated the two germline ends. This CDR3 comprises 10 residues. Per the germline V gene, CDR1 is DFQATT and CDR2 is SNEGSKA (reference sequence). The CDR3, as DNA: TGCAGTGCGGGAGGCCAGCCCCAGCATTTT. It is translated as CSAGGQPQHF.

Only one count was recorded for this clone. V usage is TRBV30 and J usage is TRBJ2-2; 7 nucleotides match TRBD2. CDR3 size: 14 residues. With V trimmed by 3 bases and J by 6 bases, 7 bases remained unmatched. Germline values: CDR1 GTSNPN, CDR2 SVGIG (reference sequence). CDR3 residues: CAWRGPGGPGELFF. The CDR3 DNA follows: TGTGCCTGGAGGGGGCCGGGGGGTCCCGGGGAGCTGTTTTTT.

The V and J genes are TRBV6-5 and TRBJ2-2; tentatively, D is TRBD1 (6 bases). Trimming pared 5 bases from V and 7 bases from J, leaving 11 bases between. The CDR3 sequence is 13 residues long. Per germline, CDR1 MNHEY and CDR2 SVGAGI. Written as DNA, the CDR3 is TGTGCCAGCAGTCAGGGGCGGGTCGGGGAGCTGTTTTTT. Translating gives CASSQGRVGELFF.

The table lists this clone with a count of one. The V call is TRBV28, the J call TRBJ2-2, with D perhaps TRBD1 or TRBD2 (5 bases each). Trimming removed 7 bases from V and 5 bases from J, with 14 bases in between. Germline loops: CDR1 MDHEN, CDR2 SYDVKM. The length of the CDR3 is 14 residues. The CDR3 sequence is CASIEQAGTGELFF. DNA of the CDR3: TGTGCCAGCATTGAACAGGCGGGTACCGGGGAGCTGTTTTTT.

A note on this clone: Its ends do not fully match the called genes, so a read error is possible. The V gene is TRBV9, the J gene TRBJ2-7; a possible D gene is TRBD2 (6 bases). The CDR3 is made up of 14 amino acids. CDR1 and CDR2 (germline): SGDLS, YYNGEE. Here the CDR3 reads CASSVAGSSHEQYF. In nucleotides, the CDR3 is TGTGCCAGCAGCGTAGCCGGGAGCTCCCACGAGCAGTACTTC.